The TCR beta chain described here comes from a study of neoadjuvant anti-PD-1 for oral cavity cancer. Broader study findings: Larger post-treatment preexisting tumor clones tracked with greater tumor shrinkage.

Noted time point: after neoadjuvant nivolumab, at surgical resection. Patients had newly diagnosed, untreated stage II-IVA oral cavity squamous cell carcinoma. With regard to this clone: The antigen is not known.

The assay was immunoSEQ multiplex PCR, and TCRdb's table has in-frame clones only and misses some. Of 25,000 or so clones listed, 25% to 30% are singletons. Trimming took 0 bases from V and 6 from J; bases not matched to a gene: 1. The CDR3 sequence is 14 residues long. Germline V gene lookup returns CDR1 MNHEY and CDR2 SMNVEV (reference sequence). This specimen was tumor tissue, taken after nivolumab (anti-PD-1) treatment. This receptor was identified in a person between 40 and 80 years old with oral cavity squamous cell carcinoma. The chain links TRBV27 to TRBJ1-4, with 7 bases that match TRBD1. As DNA, the CDR3 is TGTGCCAGCAGTTTATCCAGGGGGGATGAAAAACTGTTTTTT. Translation: CASSLSRGDEKLFF.